The 16 T cell receptor beta chains below come from one sample, sequenced in a study of cytomegalovirus exposure and HLA in healthy donors. PCR used 60 Vbeta primers and 13 Jbeta primers. Only in-frame clones appear in the TCRdb table, and some are missing; sequencing was by immunoSEQ multiplex PCR. Found here are 50,000 to 65,000 clones, about four fifths of them singletons; the top ten hold roughly 5.3%. The sequencing sample was made of PBMCs. The receptors stem from a woman younger than 45 in good health and CMV-seronegative.

The genes are TRBV19 and TRBJ2-2, with 8 bases aligning to TRBD1. Germline loops: CDR1 LNHDA, CDR2 SQIVND (reference sequence). The J segment lost 4 bases and the V segment lost 5 bases, leaving 6 bases of the junction unmatched. This CDR3 comprises 15 residues. CDR3 sequence: CASSPWTGITGELFF. CDR3 coding DNA: TGTGCCAGTAGTCCTTGGACAGGGATCACCGGGGAGCTGTTTTTT.

This clone was counted a few times. The chain is built from TRBV30 and TRBJ2-1; possible D gene TRBD1, 5 bases. CDR1 and CDR2 (germline): GTSNPN, SVGIG (reference sequence). This CDR3 is built from 14 residues. V lost 1 base and J lost 4, with 11 bases in between. CDR3 amino acids: CAWSGAGIYNEQFF. The CDR3 DNA sequence: TGTGCCTGGAGTGGGGCAGGGATATACAATGAGCAGTTCTTC.

The chain joins TRBV18 to TRBJ2-7, with 7 bases that match TRBD2. Trimming removed 1 base from V and 3 bases from J; junction bases left unmatched: 3. Germline CDR1 KGHSH, CDR2 LQKENI. The CDR3 is 14 residues long. The CDR3 loop is CASSPRGGSYEQYV. CDR3 DNA sequence: TGTGCCAGCTCACCACGGGGGGGAAGCTACGAGCAGTACGTC.

The chain couples TRBV28 to TRBJ2-7; TRBD1 is a possible D gene (5 bases). The CDR3 spans 14 residues. The V end was cut by 4 bases, the J end by 2 bases, with 12 bases between. CDR1 and CDR2 (germline): MDHEN, SYDVKM. CDR3 sequence: CASSSRASAYEQYF. The CDR3, as DNA: TGTGCCAGCAGTTCCAGGGCTTCGGCCTACGAGCAGTACTTC.

The chain combines TRBV10-3 with TRBJ2-1; 8 bases align to TRBD2. J gave up 8 bases and V 9 bases, and 6 bases lay outside the gene matches. CDR1 is ENHRY and CDR2 is SYGVKD in the germline V gene. This CDR3 contains 12 residues. CDR3 DNA: TGTGCCATAGGACTAGCATCCTATGAGCAGTTCTTC. It yields the protein CAIGLASYEQFF.

The chain has TRBV4-3 and TRBJ2-3; unclear D gene. V was cut by 0 bases and J by 6 bases, with 13 bases left in between. The germline V gene encodes CDR1 LGHNA and CDR2 YSLEER. CDR3 length equals 15 residues. CDR3 sequence (DNA): TGCGCCAGCAGCCAAGAGATGTACGCCGGGGATACGCAGTATTTT. Protein: CASSQEMYAGDTQYF.

J is TRBJ2-7 and V is TRBV6-5, with TRBD1 as a possible D gene (5 bases). Trimming removed 6 bases at V and 3 bases at J, with 6 bases between. CDR1 MNHEY and CDR2 SVGAGI come from the germline V gene. The CDR3 sequence is 11 residues long. This CDR3 reads CASRDSYEQYF. The CDR3 DNA is TGTGCCAGCAGAGACAGCTACGAGCAGTACTTC.

The J gene is TRBJ2-6, the V gene TRBV5-1; no clear D gene. Germline-derived CDR1 and CDR2 are SGHRS and YFSETQ. The CDR3 spans 16 residues. The V and J ends lost 5 bases and 0 bases respectively, with 12 bases between them. The CDR3 region has the DNA TGCGCCAGCAGTTCGATTACAGTCTCTGGGGCCAACGTCCTGACTTTC. Its protein is CASSSITVSGANVLTF.

V usage is TRBV7-2 and J usage is TRBJ2-7, with TRBD2 as a possible D gene (5 bases). This CDR3 is built from 16 residues. Germline CDR1 reads SGHTA; CDR2 reads FQGNSA. With 0 bases removed from V and 2 bases from J, the gap between germline ends came to 14 bases. The CDR3 is CASSLAAGLAPYEQYF. The CDR3 DNA reads TGTGCCAGCAGCTTAGCGGCTGGCCTAGCCCCCTACGAGCAGTACTTC.

This clone was recorded once. The CDR3 DNA sequence: TGTGCCACCAGCAGAGAGAGGACAGGGACTGGAAACACCATATATTTT. Translated: CATSRERTGTGNTIYF. This chain uses TRBV15 with TRBJ1-3, with 8 bases that match TRBD1. The CDR3 runs 16 residues. CDR1 is LNHNV, CDR2 YYDKDF, per germline (reference sequence). V shed 0 bases, J shed 2 bases, and the junction held 3 bases outside the gene matches.

This CDR3 is CASSLGGLADNEQFF. The CDR3 coding sequence is TGTGCCAGCAGCTTAGGTGGTCTAGCGGACAATGAGCAGTTCTTC. J is TRBJ2-1 and V is TRBV7-9, with 7 bases lining up with TRBD2. V shed 1 base and J 5 bases; nucleotides not matched to a gene: 5. This CDR3 region has 15 residues. In germline, CDR1 is SEHNR, CDR2 FQNEAQ (reference sequence).

The chain joins TRBV6-5 to TRBJ1-3, with TRBD1 identical over 7 bases. This CDR3 spans 15 amino acids. Germline V gene lookup returns CDR1 MNHEY and CDR2 SVGAGI. Losses at the gene ends were 0 bases for V and 5 bases for J; bases not matched to a gene: 4. CDR3 coding DNA: TGTGCCAGCAGTTACTCTTCAGGGGGTAGAAACACCATATATTTT. Encoded protein: CASSYSSGGRNTIYF.

CDR3 loop: CASSLSAGSSYNEQFF. The DNA of the CDR3 is TGTGCCAGCAGTTTATCGGCCGGGAGCTCCTACAATGAGCAGTTCTTC. The chain has TRBV27 and TRBJ2-1; a weak D match, TRBD2 (6 bases). CDR3 length: 16 residues. Germline CDR1 and CDR2: MNHEY and SMNVEV (reference sequence). With 0 bases removed from V and 0 bases from J, the gap between germline ends came to 9 bases.

The rearrangement joins TRBV11-2 to TRBJ2-7; D is uncertain. V lost 5 bases to trimming and J lost 2 bases, with 7 bases between them. The CDR3 totals 12 residues. Germline-derived CDR1 and CDR2 are SGHAT and FQNNGV. CDR3: CASSDNAYEQYV. In nucleotides, the CDR3 is TGTGCCAGCAGCGACAATGCCTACGAGCAGTACGTC.

The chain recombines TRBV5-1 with TRBJ2-7; TRBD1 agrees at 7 bases. CDR1 and CDR2 from the germline V gene are SGHRS and YFSETQ. CDR3 length equals 15 residues. J was trimmed by 2 bases and V by 0 bases; bases with no gene match: 5. CDR3 amino acids: CASSLAEGAAYEQYF. CDR3 coding DNA: TGCGCCAGCAGCTTGGCCGAGGGGGCGGCCTACGAGCAGTACTTC.

The V and J genes are TRBV27 and TRBJ1-4; D may be TRBD1 (6 bases). Trimming pared 0 bases from V and 0 bases from J, leaving 17 bases between. The germline gives CDR1 MNHEY, CDR2 SMNVEV (reference sequence). This CDR3 region has 19 residues. CDR3 DNA: TGTGCCAGCAGTTTATCGCTGAGGAGGGGGGGGCCAACTAATGAAAAACTGTTTTTT. Translated: CASSLSLRRGGPTNEKLFF.